The next 32 T cell receptor beta chains were all read from a single sample in a study of OX40 agonist ivuxolimab in advanced cancers. Data came from immunoSEQ multiplex PCR; TCRdb stores just in-frame clones and leaves some out. The sample has fewer than 100,000 clones, approximately 90% seen once; the top ten hold approximately 0.5%. The specimen was CD4+ or CD8+ T cells sorted from blood, collected in a trial of the OX40 agonist ivuxolimab. Source of these receptors: an adult with an advanced solid tumor such as melanoma, head and neck, liver or kidney cancer.

The chain couples TRBV5-5 to TRBJ2-7; D assignment may be TRBD1 or TRBD2 (6 bases each). V was clipped by 4 bases and J by 3 bases, with 14 bases between them. The CDR3 has 14 amino acids. Germline V lookup: CDR1 SGHKS, CDR2 YYEKEE (reference sequence). DNA for the CDR3: TGTGCCAGCAGCGCGGGGACAATCTACTACGAGCAGTACTTC. Translating it yields CASSAGTIYYEQYF.

This chain uses TRBV6-6 with TRBJ2-7; D is ambiguous. The CDR3 is 15 residues long. Trimming took off 7 bases at V and 1 base at J, with 17 bases between the two ends. Germline loops: CDR1 MNHNY, CDR2 SVGAGI (reference sequence). The CDR3 region is CASISGRAGSYEQYF. The CDR3, as DNA: TGTGCCAGCATCTCAGGACGAGCCGGTTCCTACGAGCAGTACTTC.

This chain connects TRBV18 to TRBJ2-1; D uncertain. Germline CDR1 and CDR2: KGHSH and LQKENI. V gave up 6 bases and J gave up 15 bases, with 21 bases separating them. This CDR3 spans 13 amino acids. This CDR3 is CASSRRAPIRRFF. The CDR3 DNA follows: TGTGCCAGCTCGCGTAGGGCCCCCATCAGGCGGTTCTTC.

V gene TRBV2 combines with J gene TRBJ2-5, with TRBD1 as a possible D gene (6 bases). CDR1 SNHLY and CDR2 FYNNEI come from the germline V gene. The CDR3 extends over 13 amino acids. V shed 3 bases and J shed 8 bases, with 13 bases lying between them. Here the CDR3 reads CASSDNRAFTQYF. The CDR3 DNA reads TGTGCCAGCAGTGATAACAGGGCTTTCACCCAGTACTTC. Based on the CDR3 plus reference TRBV2 and TRBJ2-5, the full variable domain is EPEVTQTPSHQVTQMGQEVILRCVPISNHLYFYWYRQILGQKVEFLVSFYNNEISEKSEIFDDQFSVERPDGSNFTLKIRSTKLEDSAMYFCASSDNRAFTQYFGPGTRLLVL.

The V gene is TRBV6-1, the J gene TRBJ1-1; D is perhaps TRBD1 (5 bases). Deletions cut 7 bases from V and 7 bases from J, with 10 bases between. The CDR3 is made up of 11 amino acids. Per the germline V gene, CDR1 is MNHNS and CDR2 is SASEGT. In DNA, the CDR3 is TGTGCCAGCACCCGGGACGGTGAAGCTTTCTTT. Residues: CASTRDGEAFF.

The chain carries TRBV9 and TRBJ2-5; TRBD2 might be the D (7 bases). Trimming stripped 4 bases from V and 4 bases from J, with 23 bases between. The CDR3 sequence is 17 residues long. Germline CDR1 is SGDLS and CDR2 is YYNGEE. The CDR3 here is CASSSRGSGGAGETQYF. Here the CDR3 DNA reads TGTGCCAGCAGCTCCCGGGGTAGTGGGGGGGCCGGAGAGACCCAGTACTTC.

The chain uses TRBV18 and TRBJ2-1; 7 bases map to TRBD1. There are 16 residues in the CDR3. V gave up 6 bases and J gave up 4 bases; unmatched junction bases: 12. CDR1 is KGHSH, CDR2 LQKENI, per germline. CDR3 protein: CASSLTQGVRYNEQFF. DNA of the CDR3: TGTGCCAGCTCTCTGACTCAGGGGGTTCGGTACAATGAGCAGTTCTTC.

The rearrangement joins TRBV5-1 to TRBJ2-2, with D unclear. Germline values: CDR1 SGHRS, CDR2 YFSETQ. Trimming removed 2 bases from V and 7 bases from J, with 9 bases in between. The CDR3 is 13 amino acids. CDR3 protein: CASSLELDGELFF. The CDR3 nucleotides are TGCGCCAGCAGCTTAGAGTTGGACGGGGAGCTGTTTTTT.

This rearrangement joins TRBV5-1 to TRBJ2-7, with 11 bases aligning to TRBD2. This CDR3 has 15 residues. The J segment lost 7 bases and the V segment lost 1 base, leaving 7 bases of the junction unmatched. Germline V lookup: CDR1 SGHRS, CDR2 YFSETQ. CDR3 sequence reads: CASSLTSGGRGEQYF. The CDR3 DNA sequence: TGCGCCAGCAGCTTGACTAGCGGGGGCCGCGGAGAGCAGTACTTC. Based on the CDR3 plus reference TRBV5-1 and TRBJ2-7, the full variable domain is KAGVTQTPRYLIKTRGQQVTLSCSPISGHRSVSWYQQTPGQGLQFLFEYFSETQRNKGNFPGRFSGRQFSNSRSEMNVSTLELGDSALYLCASSLTSGGRGEQYFGPGTRLTVT.

The CDR3 spells CASSLDAYEQYF. CDR3 sequence (DNA): TGCGCCAGCAGCTTGGACGCCTACGAGCAGTACTTC. This chain connects TRBV5-1 to TRBJ2-7; D gene uncertain. From germline, CDR1 is SGHRS and CDR2 YFSETQ. The CDR3 length is 12 residues. The germline V and J ends were trimmed by 0 bases and 2 bases, with 3 bases remaining between them. Filled out from reference TRBV5-1 and TRBJ2-7, the complete variable domain reads KAGVTQTPRYLIKTRGQQVTLSCSPISGHRSVSWYQQTPGQGLQFLFEYFSETQRNKGNFPGRFSGRQFSNSRSEMNVSTLELGDSALYLCASSLDAYEQYFGPGTRLTVT.

The chain employs TRBV2 and TRBJ2-3; D unresolved. V gave up 3 bases and J gave up 0 bases, with 10 bases separating them. CDR3 length equals 15 residues. Germline-derived CDR1 and CDR2 are SNHLY and FYNNEI. The CDR3 DNA reads TGTGCCAGCAGTGATTATGGGCCTAGCACAGATACGCAGTATTTT. Amino acid sequence: CASSDYGPSTDTQYF.

This rearrangement joins TRBV6-1 to TRBJ1-4, with a possible D match to TRBD1 (5 bases). The CDR3 runs 16 residues. Trimming took 1 base from V and 2 from J, leaving 11 bases between them. Germline assignment: CDR1 MNHNS and CDR2 SASEGT. The CDR3 protein is CASSEVGAGTNEKLFF. The CDR3, as DNA: TGTGCCAGCAGTGAAGTAGGGGCAGGGACTAATGAAAAACTGTTTTTT.

This clone has a single count. CDR3 sequence reads: CASSLGLVGGNEQFF. Written as DNA, the CDR3 is TGTGCCAGCAGCTTAGGACTAGTGGGGGGGAATGAGCAGTTCTTC. The rearrangement joins TRBV11-3 to TRBJ2-1, with TRBD2 matching 7 bases. The germline V gene has CDR1 SGHNT and CDR2 YENEEA. The CDR3 sequence is 15 residues long. The V segment lost 1 base and the J segment 7 bases; nucleotides outside the gene matches: 7.

This rearrangement joins TRBV18 to TRBJ1-4, with D perhaps TRBD1 (6 bases). CDR1 is KGHSH and CDR2 is LQKENI in the germline V gene. V lost 8 bases, J lost 5 bases, and 18 bases lay in between. The CDR3 covers 15 residues. The CDR3 nucleotides read TGTGCCAGCCGGGCTCAGGGGCCAATGAATGAAAAACTGTTTTTT. Residues: CASRAQGPMNEKLFF.

This rearrangement joins TRBV27 to TRBJ1-5; the D is unclear. This CDR3 spans 13 amino acids. Germline V CDR1 and CDR2: MNHEY, SMNVEV (reference sequence). The germline V and J ends were trimmed by 6 bases and 4 bases, with 10 bases remaining between them. The CDR3 coding sequence is TGTGCCAGCAGAAGAAGCCCAAATCAGCCCCAGCATTTT. Encoded protein: CASRRSPNQPQHF.

CDR3 protein: CASSPLGVSSYEQYF. CDR3 bases: TGCGCCAGCAGCCCGTTGGGGGTTAGCTCCTACGAGCAGTACTTC. The V gene is TRBV5-1, the J gene TRBJ2-7; tentatively, D is TRBD1 or TRBD2 (5 bases each). V was clipped by 4 bases and J by 0 bases, with 14 bases between them. There are 15 residues in the CDR3. Germline V CDR1 and CDR2: SGHRS, YFSETQ.

The chain carries TRBV7-3 and TRBJ2-3; 7 bases are a match to TRBD1. Germline V CDR1 and CDR2: SGHTA, FQGTGA. With 1 base clipped from V and 2 bases from J, the junction kept 3 bases outside the gene matches. This CDR3 contains 15 residues. CDR3 DNA: TGTGCCAGCAGCTTAAAACAGGGGTACACAGATACGCAGTATTTT. Protein sequence: CASSLKQGYTDTQYF.

The J gene is TRBJ2-1, the V gene TRBV6-6; TRBD1 agrees at 7 bases. With V trimmed by 6 bases and J by 4 bases, 3 bases remained unmatched. The germline V gene has CDR1 MNHNY and CDR2 SVGAGI (reference sequence). This CDR3 region has 13 residues. The CDR3 region is CASSRDSYNEQFF. CDR3 bases: TGTGCCAGCAGCCGGGACAGTTACAATGAGCAGTTCTTC.

This clone was detected many times. The chain couples TRBV6-6 to TRBJ1-5; D remains ambiguous. V lost 5 bases to trimming and J lost 3 bases, with 5 bases between them. The germline gives CDR1 MNHNY, CDR2 SVGAGI (reference sequence). The CDR3 has 12 amino acids. DNA of the CDR3: TGTGCCAGCAGTGTCACCAATCAGCCCCAGCATTTT. It yields the protein CASSVTNQPQHF.

This clone appeared a few times. The genes are TRBV5-4 and TRBJ2-7; D may be TRBD2 (5 bases). This CDR3 has 14 amino acids. V dropped 1 base and J dropped 0 bases, with 8 bases sitting between them. The germline CDR1 and CDR2 sequences are SGHNT and YYREEE (reference sequence). This CDR3 is CASSLPGDSYEQYF. CDR3 bases: TGTGCCAGCAGCTTGCCCGGGGACTCCTACGAGCAGTACTTC.

V gene TRBV10-3 combines with J gene TRBJ2-7, with D maybe TRBD1 (5 bases). The V end lost 0 bases, the J end lost 1 base, and 7 bases lay between the germline ends. Germline V gene sequence: CDR1 ENHRY, CDR2 SYGVKD. The CDR3 covers 14 residues. CDR3 residues: CAISESAGSYEQYF. CDR3 nucleotide sequence: TGTGCCATCAGTGAGTCGGCAGGGTCCTACGAGCAGTACTTC.

This sequence joins TRBV18 and TRBJ1-2; 9 positions agree with TRBD1. Germline V gene lookup returns CDR1 KGHSH and CDR2 LQKENI. V was clipped by 2 bases and J by 8 bases; unmatched bases: 6. This CDR3 has 14 amino acids. The CDR3 DNA is TGTGCCAGCTCACCATCCGGGACAGGGCAGGGCTACACCTTC. As protein: CASSPSGTGQGYTF.

This rearrangement joins TRBV4-1 to TRBJ2-2, with D unclear. Germline CDR1 MGHRA, CDR2 YSYEKL. The CDR3 sequence is 15 residues long. Trimming removed 3 bases from V and 7 bases from J, with 15 bases in between. CDR3 sequence: CASSQADLKGGELFF. CDR3 bases: TGCGCCAGCAGCCAGGCAGACTTGAAGGGCGGGGAGCTGTTTTTT.

This sequence joins TRBV28 and TRBJ2-2, with a possible D match to TRBD1 (6 bases). Germline V gene lookup returns CDR1 MDHEN and CDR2 SYDVKM. There are 17 residues in the CDR3. V gave up 7 bases and J gave up 0 bases, with 18 bases separating them. The CDR3 loop is CASTFTGLGSNTGELFF. Written as DNA, the CDR3 is TGTGCCAGCACTTTCACAGGGTTAGGGTCGAACACCGGGGAGCTGTTTTTT.

This clone has only one observation. This chain joins TRBV27 and TRBJ1-2; 8 positions agree with TRBD1. Germline V gene lookup returns CDR1 MNHEY and CDR2 SMNVEV (reference sequence). Germline trimming cut 4 bases from V and 0 bases from J; bases unmatched to any gene: 7. The CDR3 length is 16 residues. CDR3 nucleotide sequence: TGTGCCAGCAGTTCCCGACAGGGGAAAGCTAACTATGGCTACACCTTC. It is translated as CASSSRQGKANYGYTF.

This chain connects TRBV2 to TRBJ1-1; possible D gene TRBD1, 6 bases. This CDR3 contains 14 residues. Trimming stripped 2 bases from V and 2 bases from J, with 9 bases between. Germline values: CDR1 SNHLY, CDR2 FYNNEI. The DNA of the CDR3 is TGTGCCAGCAGTGAACGGACAGCCAACACTGAAGCTTTCTTT. Amino acid sequence: CASSERTANTEAFF.

The chain has TRBV10-1 and TRBJ2-5; D gene uncertain. The length of the CDR3 is 16 residues. Germline CDR1 is WNHNN and CDR2 is SYGVQD (reference sequence). V was cut by 2 bases and J by 1 base, with 14 bases left in between. The CDR3 reads CASSEGSASPQETQYF. DNA for the CDR3: TGCGCCAGCAGTGAGGGGTCGGCTAGTCCCCAAGAGACCCAGTACTTC.

To note about this clone: This specimen includes other DNA sequences encoding the same CDR3. CDR3 loop: CASSLRMTSSAGGEQYF. In DNA, the CDR3 is TGTGCCAGCAGCCTCCGAATGACTAGTTCGGCAGGGGGCGAGCAGTACTTC. The V and J genes are TRBV9 and TRBJ2-7; the D gene is possibly TRBD1 (7 bases). The CDR3 is made up of 17 amino acids. V was clipped by 4 bases and J by 6 bases, with 26 bases between them. CDR1 and CDR2 (germline): SGDLS, YYNGEE.

The CDR3 DNA reads TGTGCCAGCAGTCTCAACCCGCGGTACTATGGCTACACCTTC. Translation gives CASSLNPRYYGYTF. The chain has TRBV28 and TRBJ1-2; D not resolved. Germline values: CDR1 MDHEN, CDR2 SYDVKM. This CDR3 comprises 14 residues. V was cut by 5 bases and J by 3 bases, with 13 bases left in between.

This sequence joins TRBV9 and TRBJ2-5; TRBD2 might be the D (6 bases). The CDR3 spans 13 residues. V was cut by 1 base and J by 9 bases, with 13 bases left in between. CDR1 SGDLS and CDR2 YYNGEE come from the germline V gene. CDR3 in DNA: TGTGCCAGCAGCGTACGACTAGGGTCGGCCCAGTACTTC. Translation: CASSVRLGSAQYF.

The J gene is TRBJ2-5, the V gene TRBV6-1; perhaps D is TRBD1 or TRBD2 (5 bases each). Germline CDR1 is MNHNS and CDR2 is SASEGT. This CDR3 is built from 15 residues. Trimming stripped 7 bases from V and 13 bases from J, with 28 bases between. The CDR3 region is CASTTTYPGPRERYF. The CDR3 DNA follows: TGTGCCAGCACTACGACTTATCCGGGACCGCGCGAGCGGTACTTC.

The V call is TRBV6-1, the J call TRBJ2-5, with 8 bases fitting TRBD1. The V segment lost 8 bases and the J segment 5 bases; nucleotides outside the gene matches: 10. The CDR3 totals 14 residues. Germline values: CDR1 MNHNS, CDR2 SASEGT. The CDR3 loop is CASRLGQGLETQYF. For the CDR3, the DNA is TGTGCCAGCCGACTAGGACAGGGTTTGGAGACCCAGTACTTC.